These 25 T cell receptor beta chains share one sample of origin, sequenced in a study of beta chain features in type 1 diabetes. Every bit of the isolated RNA underwent reverse transcription, so sequencing read expressed TCRB transcripts. Sequencing was performed with immunoSEQ multiplex PCR; in TCRdb, only in-frame clones are kept and a portion is missing. The table lists 600,000 to 650,000 clones, roughly a sixth of them singletons. Sample: naive CD4+ T cells from blood. The receptors derive from a man between 18 and 29 years old in good health.

The chain has TRBV5-4 and TRBJ2-2; the D is unclear. Germline lookup yields CDR1 SGHNT and CDR2 YYREEE (reference sequence). Trimming shortened V by 2 bases and J by 6 bases, and 8 bases separated the two germline ends. The length of the CDR3 is 13 residues. CDR3 nucleotide sequence: TGTGCCAGCAGCTTCGTCTCGCCCGGGGAGCTGTTTTTT. Protein: CASSFVSPGELFF.

This clone was seen a handful of times. V and J are TRBV28 and TRBJ1-1; D perhaps matches TRBD1 (5 bases). The V gene's germline CDR1 is MDHEN and CDR2 SYDVKM. Trimming pared 6 bases from V and 4 bases from J, leaving 18 bases between. The CDR3 is 15 residues long. CDR3 protein: CASSLPQRQLTEAFF. The CDR3 nucleotides read TGTGCCAGCAGCCTTCCCCAGAGACAGCTCACTGAAGCTTTCTTT. The full variable domain, its missing parts supplied by reference TRBV28 and TRBJ1-1, is DVKVTQSSRYLVKRTGEKVFLECVQDMDHENMFWYRQDPGLGLRLIYFSYDVKMKEKGDIPEGYSVSREKKERFSLILESASTNQTSMYLCASSLPQRQLTEAFFGQGTRLTVV.

In this sample, this clone turned up a few times. The J gene is TRBJ1-2, the V gene TRBV4-3, with no clear D. The CDR3 is made up of 13 amino acids. CDR1 and CDR2 (germline): LGHNA, YSLEER. Trimming pared 4 bases from V and 4 bases from J, leaving 10 bases between. The CDR3 DNA is TGCGCCAGCAGCCCTGCCCGGTCCTATGGCTACACCTTC. Encoded protein: CASSPARSYGYTF.

V gene TRBV28 combines with J gene TRBJ1-6, with D unresolved. Germline CDR1 is MDHEN and CDR2 is SYDVKM. This CDR3 is 15 amino acids long. The chain's CDR3 is CAGSRAAIYNSPLHF. The CDR3, as DNA: TGTGCTGGCTCCCGGGCGGCGATCTATAATTCACCCCTCCACTTT.

This clone was observed a handful of times. This chain joins TRBV29-1 and TRBJ2-7; perhaps D is TRBD1 or TRBD2 (5 bases each). Germline V gives CDR1 SQVTM, CDR2 ANQGSEA. Trimming stripped 2 bases from V and 4 bases from J, with 18 bases between. This CDR3 region has 15 residues. The CDR3 region is CSVEHPGRWGYEQYF. The CDR3 DNA follows: TGCAGCGTTGAACATCCGGGACGGTGGGGTTACGAGCAGTACTTC.

This chain uses TRBV29-1 with TRBJ2-2; D may be TRBD2 (5 bases). CDR3 size: 14 residues. Germline V CDR1 and CDR2: SQVTM, ANQGSEA. The V end lost 7 bases, the J end lost 1 base, and 13 bases lay between the germline ends. The CDR3 region is CSGRPGGNTGELFF. CDR3 DNA sequence: TGCAGCGGCAGGCCTGGAGGGAACACCGGGGAGCTGTTTTTT.

The chain links TRBV4-2 to TRBJ1-1; D might be TRBD1 (6 bases). Germline V gene sequence: CDR1 LGHNA, CDR2 YNFKEQ. CDR3 length: 15 amino acids. V gave up 0 bases and J gave up 4 bases, with 12 bases separating them. CDR3 DNA: TGTGCCAGCAGCCAAGATTCAGGGGTAGTCACTGAAGCTTTCTTT. Translating gives CASSQDSGVVTEAFF.

This clone was seen a few times. CDR3 nucleotide sequence: TGTGCCAGCAGCTTTGGATTAGCGGAAGTTACGCAGTATTTT. Translation: CASSFGLAEVTQYF. The chain employs TRBV7-2 and TRBJ2-3, with a weak D call TRBD2 (6 bases). CDR3 length equals 14 residues. Germline-derived CDR1 and CDR2 are SGHTA and FQGNSA. Trimming pared 3 bases from V and 8 bases from J, leaving 15 bases between. Combining the CDR3 with reference TRBV7-2 and TRBJ2-3 gives the whole variable domain GAGVSQSPSNKVTEKGKDVELRCDPISGHTALYWYRQSLGQGLEFLIYFQGNSAPDKSGLPSDRFSAERTGGSVSTLTIQRTQQEDSAVYLCASSFGLAEVTQYFGPGTRLTVL.

V is TRBV7-9 and J is TRBJ1-2, with D tentatively TRBD1 (5 bases). The CDR3 totals 15 residues. Germline CDR1 and CDR2: SEHNR and FQNEAQ (reference sequence). V was trimmed by 2 bases and J by 1 base, leaving 11 bases between them. CDR3 sequence reads: CASSLSWGINYGYTF. In DNA, the CDR3 is TGTGCCAGCAGCTTAAGTTGGGGGATTAACTATGGCTACACCTTC. Using reference TRBV7-9 and TRBJ1-2 for the parts outside the CDR3, the full variable domain is DTGVSQNPRHKITKRGQNVTFRCDPISEHNRLYWYRQTLGQGPEFLTYFQNEAQLEKSRLLSDRFSAERPKGSFSTLEIQRTEQGDSAMYLCASSLSWGINYGYTFGSGTRLTVV.

Only a few counts were recorded for this clone. The rearrangement joins TRBV5-6 to TRBJ2-7; 7 positions match TRBD1. CDR3 length: 14 residues. J gave up 4 bases and V 1 base, and 5 bases lay outside the gene matches. Germline assignment: CDR1 SGHDT and CDR2 YYEEEE. Here the CDR3 DNA reads TGTGCCAGCAGCTTGCTACAGGGGTTTTACGAGCAGTACTTC. It yields the protein CASSLLQGFYEQYF.

The chain employs TRBV28 and TRBJ1-2; D unclear. Germline V gene data show CDR1 as MDHEN and CDR2 as SYDVKM. Trimming removed 6 bases at V and 8 bases at J, with 19 bases between. The CDR3 runs 14 residues. Here the CDR3 DNA reads TGTGCCAGCAGAACCGCCGGGCGGGCTCCCGGCTACACCTTC. This translates into CASRTAGRAPGYTF.

The V call is TRBV5-6, the J call TRBJ1-1; D is unresolved. Germline-derived CDR1 and CDR2 are SGHDT and YYEEEE. V was shortened by 0 bases and J by 0 bases, with 9 bases between the two germline ends. This CDR3 contains 15 residues. The CDR3 loop is CASSLGPGLNTEAFF. DNA for the CDR3: TGTGCCAGCAGCTTGGGTCCCGGGTTGAACACTGAAGCTTTCTTT.

V is TRBV6-6 and J is TRBJ2-7, with a weak D call TRBD1 (6 bases). Germline values: CDR1 MNHNY, CDR2 SVGAGI (reference sequence). This CDR3 is built from 14 residues. The V and J ends lost 6 bases and 2 bases respectively, with 14 bases between them. CDR3 loop: CASRPDRTTYEQYF. The CDR3 DNA sequence: TGTGCCAGCAGACCCGACAGGACCACCTACGAGCAGTACTTC.

The V and J genes are TRBV7-2 and TRBJ1-5, with D hard to call. V lost 1 base, J lost 4 bases, and 11 bases lay in between. Germline V gene data show CDR1 as SGHTA and CDR2 as FQGNSA. The CDR3 length is 15 residues. CDR3 nucleotides: TGTGCCAGCAGCTTAGAATGGCAATGGAATCAGCCCCAGCATTTT. Encoded protein: CASSLEWQWNQPQHF.

A few counts support this clone. The chain employs TRBV7-9 and TRBJ1-1; TRBD1 aligns across 7 bases. J was trimmed by 5 bases and V by 1 base; bases with no gene match: 1. The CDR3 runs 13 residues. Germline V gene sequence: CDR1 SEHNR, CDR2 FQNEAQ (reference sequence). The CDR3 reads CASSLEGATEAFF. The CDR3 region has the DNA TGTGCCAGCAGCTTAGAGGGGGCTACTGAAGCTTTCTTT.

This clone was counted only a few times. The rearrangement joins TRBV5-6 to TRBJ2-6, with TRBD1 identical over 8 bases. With 3 bases clipped from V and 4 bases from J, the junction kept 9 bases outside the gene matches. Germline V gives CDR1 SGHDT, CDR2 YYEEEE. The length of the CDR3 is 17 residues. In nucleotides, the CDR3 is TGTGCCAGCAGCTGGGGCCCCAGGGGGCCGGGGGCCAACGTCCTGACTTTC. It yields the protein CASSWGPRGPGANVLTF.

The V call is TRBV20-1, the J call TRBJ1-2; the D is unclear. Germline CDR1 and CDR2: DFQATT and SNEGSKA (reference sequence). There are 11 residues in the CDR3. Trimming pared 3 bases from V and 7 bases from J, leaving 9 bases between. As DNA, the CDR3 is TGCAGTGCTAGCCGAATTAGTGGCTACACCTTC. Amino acids: CSASRISGYTF.

The chain joins TRBV7-2 to TRBJ2-7; TRBD2 matches 11 bases. The CDR3 totals 14 residues. Germline V gene lookup returns CDR1 SGHTA and CDR2 FQGNSA. The junction had 1 base not matched to a gene; V was cut back by 1 base and J by 5 bases. In DNA form, the CDR3 reads TGTGCCAGCAGCTTAGTAGCGGGAGGGCACGAGCAGTACTTC. It translates to CASSLVAGGHEQYF.

The V call is TRBV5-4, the J call TRBJ2-3, with D perhaps assigned TRBD1 or TRBD2 (7 bases each). Germline assignment: CDR1 SGHNT and CDR2 YYREEE (reference sequence). V was cut by 4 bases and J by 3 bases, with 18 bases left in between. The CDR3 has 16 amino acids. The CDR3 is CASSAGVEGATDTQYF. In nucleotides, the CDR3 is TGTGCCAGCAGCGCGGGAGTGGAGGGGGCGACAGATACGCAGTATTTT.

The rearrangement links TRBV5-4 to TRBJ1-1, with a weak D call TRBD1 (6 bases). CDR3 size: 17 residues. V lost 3 bases, J lost 0 bases, and 18 bases lay in between. Germline V lookup: CDR1 SGHNT, CDR2 YYREEE (reference sequence). The CDR3: CASSSGGGGFMNTEAFF. CDR3 DNA sequence: TGTGCCAGCAGCTCTGGAGGCGGGGGCTTCATGAACACTGAAGCTTTCTTT.

This chain joins TRBV7-3 and TRBJ2-5, with TRBD1 matching 9 bases. The CDR3 spans 14 residues. Per germline, CDR1 SGHTA and CDR2 FQGTGA. V was pared by 4 bases and J by 3 bases, with 3 bases of the junction left unmatched. The CDR3 region is CASSSGTGKETQYF. The DNA for the CDR3 is TGTGCCAGCAGCTCTGGGACAGGGAAAGAGACCCAGTACTTC.

CDR3 sequence (DNA): TGCGCCAGCAGCCAAGATCTAGGCTTACCCTATGGCTACACCTTC. This sequence encodes CASSQDLGLPYGYTF. The chain links TRBV4-3 to TRBJ1-2, with D uncertain. Trimming shortened V by 0 bases and J by 4 bases, and 12 bases separated the two germline ends. The CDR3 length is 15 residues. Germline assignment: CDR1 LGHNA and CDR2 YSLEER.

The table lists this clone with a few counts. Here the CDR3 DNA reads TGTGCCAGCAGCTTAGCGGGGCATCAAGAGACCCAGTACTTC. Translating gives CASSLAGHQETQYF. The chain employs TRBV7-9 and TRBJ2-5; possibly TRBD1 for D (5 bases). CDR3 length: 14 residues. Germline V lookup: CDR1 SEHNR, CDR2 FQNEAQ (reference sequence). Deletions cut 0 bases from V and 2 bases from J, with 7 bases between. Based on the CDR3 plus reference TRBV7-9 and TRBJ2-5, the full variable domain is DTGVSQNPRHKITKRGQNVTFRCDPISEHNRLYWYRQTLGQGPEFLTYFQNEAQLEKSRLLSDRFSAERPKGSFSTLEIQRTEQGDSAMYLCASSLAGHQETQYFGPGTRLLVL.

The V gene is TRBV5-6, the J gene TRBJ1-2; D is unclear. Germline V CDR1 and CDR2: SGHDT, YYEEEE. This CDR3 has 14 amino acids. The ends were cut back, 4 bases at V and 5 bases at J, with 15 bases in the middle. The DNA of the CDR3 is TGTGCCAGCAGCCCCCCTGGAGGTGCTTATGGCTACACCTTC. Amino acid sequence: CASSPPGGAYGYTF.

This clone was counted between two and nine times. This chain uses TRBV18 with TRBJ1-2, with 9 bases that match TRBD1. Germline V gene lookup returns CDR1 KGHSH and CDR2 LQKENI. The junction had 5 bases not matched to a gene; V was cut back by 4 bases and J by 5 bases. CDR3 size: 14 residues. CDR3 DNA: TGTGCCAGCTCACGAGGACAGGGGCCTTATGGCTACACCTTC. Amino acids: CASSRGQGPYGYTF.